The clone carrying this T cell receptor beta chain was recorded a few times. Its antigen remains unknown. TCRdb processed the 5' RACE reads anew with MiXCR; each CDR3 protein has one entry. The table has roughly 700,000 distinct CDR3 sequences, under 20% seen once. These data come from a study of CD8 T cells in ankylosing spondylitis. Study results and limitations: A TCR beta motif of several highly homologous variants seemed to mark ankylosing spondylitis blood.

Germline CDR1 is SGHRS and CDR2 is YFSETQ. V was trimmed by 0 bases and J by 4 bases, leaving 15 bases between them. There are 16 residues in the CDR3. The sequence derives from a male donor with ankylosing spondylitis. The sample comprised blood, either unsorted or a sorted T cell fraction (not recorded which). The rearrangement links TRBV5-1 to TRBJ2-3; tentative D call: TRBD1 (6 bases). The CDR3 DNA reads as TGCGCCAGCAGCTTGGGTTGGACAGAAGTTGCAGATACGCAGTATTTT. Translated: CASSLGWTEVADTQYF.